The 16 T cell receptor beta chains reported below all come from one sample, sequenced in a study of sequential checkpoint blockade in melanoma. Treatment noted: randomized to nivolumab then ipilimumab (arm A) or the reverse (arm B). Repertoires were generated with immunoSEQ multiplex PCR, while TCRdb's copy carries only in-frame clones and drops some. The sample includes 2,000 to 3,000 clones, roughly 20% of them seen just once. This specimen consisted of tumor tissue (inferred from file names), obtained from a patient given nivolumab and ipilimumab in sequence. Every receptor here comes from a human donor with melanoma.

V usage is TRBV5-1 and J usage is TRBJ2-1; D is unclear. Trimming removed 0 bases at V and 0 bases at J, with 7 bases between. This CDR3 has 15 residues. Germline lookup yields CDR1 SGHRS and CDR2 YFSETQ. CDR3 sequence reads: CASSLDLSSYNEQFF. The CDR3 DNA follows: TGCGCCAGCAGCTTGGACCTTAGCTCCTACAATGAGCAGTTCTTC.

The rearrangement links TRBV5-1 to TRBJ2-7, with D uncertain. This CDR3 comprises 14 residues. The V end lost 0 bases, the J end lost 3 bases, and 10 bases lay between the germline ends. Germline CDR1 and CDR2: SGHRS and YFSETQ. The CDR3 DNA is TGCGCCAGCAGCTTGGCAACGGGTAACTACGAGCAGTACTTC. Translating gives CASSLATGNYEQYF.

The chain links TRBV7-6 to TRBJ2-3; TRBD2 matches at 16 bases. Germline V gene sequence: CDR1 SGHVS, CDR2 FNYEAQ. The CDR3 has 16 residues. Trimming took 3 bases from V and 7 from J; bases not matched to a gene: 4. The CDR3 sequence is CASSLGLAGGQNTQYF. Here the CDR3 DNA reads TGTGCCAGCAGCTTGGGACTAGCGGGGGGGCAGAATACGCAGTATTTT.

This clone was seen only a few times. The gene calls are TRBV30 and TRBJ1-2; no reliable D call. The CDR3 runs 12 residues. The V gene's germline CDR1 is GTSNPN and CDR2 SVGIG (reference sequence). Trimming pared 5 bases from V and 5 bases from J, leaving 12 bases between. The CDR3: CAWDGRIYGYTF. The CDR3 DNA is TGTGCCTGGGATGGACGGATTTATGGCTACACCTTC.

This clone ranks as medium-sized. DNA for the CDR3: TGTGCCAGCAGCTTCCCCCGACTAGCGGGAGCCGGGGAGCTGTTTTTT. It yields the protein CASSFPRLAGAGELFF. The J gene is TRBJ2-2, the V gene TRBV11-3; 12 bases are a match to TRBD2. CDR1 is SGHNT, CDR2 YENEEA, per germline. V was clipped by 3 bases and J by 6 bases; unmatched bases: 5. This CDR3 is 16 amino acids long.

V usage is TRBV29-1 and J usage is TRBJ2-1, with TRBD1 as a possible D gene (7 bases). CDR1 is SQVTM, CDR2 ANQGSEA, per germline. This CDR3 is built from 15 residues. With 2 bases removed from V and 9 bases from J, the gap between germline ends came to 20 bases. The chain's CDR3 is CSVEPGGEGAGEQFF. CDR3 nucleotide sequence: TGCAGCGTTGAACCCGGGGGAGAGGGGGCGGGTGAGCAGTTCTTC.

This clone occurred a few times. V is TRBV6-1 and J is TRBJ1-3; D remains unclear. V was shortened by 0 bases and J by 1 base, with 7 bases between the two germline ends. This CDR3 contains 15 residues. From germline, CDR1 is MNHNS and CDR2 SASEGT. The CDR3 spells CASSEAPRSGNTIYF. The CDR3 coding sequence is TGTGCCAGCAGTGAAGCCCCCAGATCTGGAAACACCATATATTTT.

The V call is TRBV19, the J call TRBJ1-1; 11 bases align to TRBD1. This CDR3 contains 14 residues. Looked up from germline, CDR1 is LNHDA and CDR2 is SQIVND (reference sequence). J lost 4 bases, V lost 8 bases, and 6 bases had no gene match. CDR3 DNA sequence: TGTGCCAGTCTTCCGGACAGGGGGCCCACTGAAGCTTTCTTT. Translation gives CASLPDRGPTEAFF.

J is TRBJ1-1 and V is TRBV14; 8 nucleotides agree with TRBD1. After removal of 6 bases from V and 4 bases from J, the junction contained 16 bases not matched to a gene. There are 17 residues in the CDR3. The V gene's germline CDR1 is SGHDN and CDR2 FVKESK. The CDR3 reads CASSRSQGAHFGTEAFF. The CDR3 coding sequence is TGTGCCAGCAGTCGATCCCAGGGGGCGCACTTTGGCACTGAAGCTTTCTTT.

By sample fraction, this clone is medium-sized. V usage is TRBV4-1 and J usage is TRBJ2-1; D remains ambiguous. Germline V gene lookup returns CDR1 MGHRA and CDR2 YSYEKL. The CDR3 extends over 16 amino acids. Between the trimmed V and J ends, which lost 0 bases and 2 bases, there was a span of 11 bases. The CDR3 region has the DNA TGCGCCAGCAGCCAAGACTACCGGCCTCCCTACAATGAGCAGTTCTTC. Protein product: CASSQDYRPPYNEQFF.

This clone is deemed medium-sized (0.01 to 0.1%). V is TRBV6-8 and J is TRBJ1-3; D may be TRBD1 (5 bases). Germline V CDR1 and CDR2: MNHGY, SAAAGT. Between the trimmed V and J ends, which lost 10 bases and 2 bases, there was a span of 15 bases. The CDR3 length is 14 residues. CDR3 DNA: TGTGCCACCGCGCCGGGGGTTCCTGGAAACACCATATATTTT. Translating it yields CATAPGVPGNTIYF.

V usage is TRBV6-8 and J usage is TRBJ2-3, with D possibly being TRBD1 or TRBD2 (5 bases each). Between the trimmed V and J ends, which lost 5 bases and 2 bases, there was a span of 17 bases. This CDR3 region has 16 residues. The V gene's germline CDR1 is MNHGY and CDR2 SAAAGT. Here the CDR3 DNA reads TGTGCCAGCAGTGCCTGGGGGAGCGGAAACACAGATACGCAGTATTTT. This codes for CASSAWGSGNTDTQYF.

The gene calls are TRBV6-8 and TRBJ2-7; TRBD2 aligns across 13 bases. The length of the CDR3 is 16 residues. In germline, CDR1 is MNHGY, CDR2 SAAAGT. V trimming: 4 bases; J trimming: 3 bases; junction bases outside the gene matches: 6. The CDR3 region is CASSSRRTSGSYEQYF. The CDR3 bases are TGTGCCAGCAGTTCCCGACGGACTAGCGGGAGCTACGAGCAGTACTTC.

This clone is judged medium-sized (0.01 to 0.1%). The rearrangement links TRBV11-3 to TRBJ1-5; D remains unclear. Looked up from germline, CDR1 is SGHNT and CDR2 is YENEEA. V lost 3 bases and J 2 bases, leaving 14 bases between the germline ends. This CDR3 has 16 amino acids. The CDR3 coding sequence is TGTGCCAGCAGCTTGGCCGTTGAGGGCGGCAATCAGCCCCAGCATTTT. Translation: CASSLAVEGGNQPQHF.

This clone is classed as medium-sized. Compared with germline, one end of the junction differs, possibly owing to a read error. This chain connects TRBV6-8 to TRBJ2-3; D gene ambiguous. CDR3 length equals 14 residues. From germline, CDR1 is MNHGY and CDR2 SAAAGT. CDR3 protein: CAISVSTSTDTQYF. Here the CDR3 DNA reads TGTGCCATCAGTGTTAGTACTAGCACAGATACGCAGTATTTT.

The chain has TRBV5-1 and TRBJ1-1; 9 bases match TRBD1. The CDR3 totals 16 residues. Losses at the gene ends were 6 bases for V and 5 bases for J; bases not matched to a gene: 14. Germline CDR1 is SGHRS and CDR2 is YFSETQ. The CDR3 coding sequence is TGCGCCAGCAAAATTTGGACAGGGGAACGAGGGACTGAAGCTTTCTTT. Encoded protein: CASKIWTGERGTEAFF.